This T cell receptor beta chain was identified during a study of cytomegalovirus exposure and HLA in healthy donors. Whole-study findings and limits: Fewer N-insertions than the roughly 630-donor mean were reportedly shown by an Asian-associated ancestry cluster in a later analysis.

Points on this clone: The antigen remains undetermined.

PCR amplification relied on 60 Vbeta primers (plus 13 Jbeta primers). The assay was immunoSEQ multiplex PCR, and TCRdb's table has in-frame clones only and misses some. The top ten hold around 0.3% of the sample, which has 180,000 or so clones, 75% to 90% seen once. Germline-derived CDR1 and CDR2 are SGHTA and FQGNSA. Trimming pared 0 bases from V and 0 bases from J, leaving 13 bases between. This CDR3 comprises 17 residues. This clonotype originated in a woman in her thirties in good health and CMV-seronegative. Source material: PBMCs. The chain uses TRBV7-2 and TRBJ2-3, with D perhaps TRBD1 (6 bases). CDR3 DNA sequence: TGTGCCAGCAGCTTAGCTGTCAGGGGCCCTAGCACAGATACGCAGTATTTT. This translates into CASSLAVRGPSTDTQYF.